This TCR beta chain was sequenced for a study of blood T cell repertoires in COVID-19. At the level of the study: COVID-19 samples, acute and convalescent, were from the United States, Italy and Spain.

The CDR3 has 16 residues. Unmatched junction bases numbered 5, after V lost 0 bases and J lost 4 bases. Germline CDR1 is LGHDT and CDR2 is YNNKEL (reference sequence). Source study methods: Estimates of nucleated cell counts were drawn from the amplification of reference gene primers. Assay: immunoSEQ multiplex PCR; the TCRdb copy retains only in-frame clones and omits some. That table supplies the V and J calls and clone size; D and trimming were determined from the DNA. The sample includes 130,000 or so clones, more than 80% of them seen just once. The sequence was collected from a human donor in a cohort sampled during active COVID-19. Sequenced: peripheral blood. This chain joins TRBV3-1 (or the pseudogene TRBV3-2) and TRBJ1-2; 10 bases match TRBD1. CDR3 nucleotide sequence: TGTGCCAGCAGCCAAGATTGGACAGGGGGTTTCTATGGCTACACCTTC. Encoded protein: CASSQDWTGGFYGYTF.